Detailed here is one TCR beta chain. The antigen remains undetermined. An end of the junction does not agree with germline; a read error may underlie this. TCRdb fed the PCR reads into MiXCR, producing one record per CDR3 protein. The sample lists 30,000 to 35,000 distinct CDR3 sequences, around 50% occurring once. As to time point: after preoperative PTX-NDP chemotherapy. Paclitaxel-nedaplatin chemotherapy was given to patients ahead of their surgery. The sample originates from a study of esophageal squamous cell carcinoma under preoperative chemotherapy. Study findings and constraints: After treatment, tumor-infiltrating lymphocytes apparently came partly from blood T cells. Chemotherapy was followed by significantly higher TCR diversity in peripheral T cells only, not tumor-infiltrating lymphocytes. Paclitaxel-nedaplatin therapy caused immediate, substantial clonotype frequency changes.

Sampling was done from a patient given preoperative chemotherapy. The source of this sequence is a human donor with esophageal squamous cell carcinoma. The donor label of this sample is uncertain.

CDR3 loop: CASSLASGSEGASTGALYF. The CDR3 DNA is TGTGCCAGCAGTTTAGCGTCGGGTAGCGAGGGAGCGAGCACCGGTGCGCTGTATTTT. The chain is built from TRBV12-3 or TRBV12-4 and TRBJ2-2, with D tentatively TRBD2 (5 bases). The CDR3 runs to 19 residues.